This T cell receptor beta chain originates from a study of control samples from healthy donors and cancer patients (dated by TCRdb to the early 2020s). V is cut by 5 bases and J by 8 bases, and the space between the germline ends is 15 bases. Based on the germline V gene (reference sequence), the CDR1 and CDR2 sequences are SEHNR and FQNEAQ. Counted from cysteine to phenylalanine, this CDR3 has 14 amino acids. Only the CDR3 DNA is retained, 42 bases long and in frame from the first base. Library construction relied on the immunoSEQ multiplex PCR assay. The source is immuneACCESS, and TCRdb retained only in-frame sequences with V and J called. Part of the clones is not carried over; for the studies checked, unresolved V genes explain less than half of this, and the remainder is unexplained. This sample lists 100,000 to 150,000 clones; around nine tenths were detected once. The ten largest clones take up about 2.5% of the sample.

Of note for this clone: Its recognized antigen is unknown. Base qualities are not at hand, and no much larger clone is one base apart.

The chain employs TRBV7-9 and TRBJ1-4; D gene: possibly TRBD1, on 5 matching bases. The material sequenced was blood. This TCR came from a man aged 35-49 years in good health. The CDR3 corresponds to CASSASGSGEKLFF. The bases read TGTGCCAGCAGCGCGTCAGGGTCAGGGGAAAAACTGTTTTTT.